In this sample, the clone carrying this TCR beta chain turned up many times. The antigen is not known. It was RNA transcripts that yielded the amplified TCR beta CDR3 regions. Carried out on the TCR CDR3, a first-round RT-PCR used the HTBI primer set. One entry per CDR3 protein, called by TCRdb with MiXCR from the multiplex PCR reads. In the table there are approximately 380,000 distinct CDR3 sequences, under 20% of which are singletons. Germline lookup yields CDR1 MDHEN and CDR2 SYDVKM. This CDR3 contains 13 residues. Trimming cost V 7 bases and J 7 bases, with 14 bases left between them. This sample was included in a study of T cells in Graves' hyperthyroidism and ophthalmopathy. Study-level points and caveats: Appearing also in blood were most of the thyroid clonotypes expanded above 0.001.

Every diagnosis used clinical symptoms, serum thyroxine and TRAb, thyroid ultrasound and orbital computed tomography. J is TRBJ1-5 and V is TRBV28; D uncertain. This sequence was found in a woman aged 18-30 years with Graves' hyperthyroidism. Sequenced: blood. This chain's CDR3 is CASNQLNRQPQHF. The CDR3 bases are TGTGCCAGCAACCAACTGAATAGACAGCCCCAGCATTTT.